The 7 T cell receptor beta chains below all came from one sample that was sequenced in a study of T cells in Graves' hyperthyroidism and ophthalmopathy (dated by TCRdb to the late 2010s). The library was made by multiplex PCR. Sequencing was performed on an Illumina HiSeq 2000. Amplification of TCR beta CDR3 regions was carried out from RNA transcripts. For the first round of RT-PCR on the TCR CDR3, the HTBI primer set was used together with the Qiagen OneStep RT-PCR kit. The public reads were quality trimmed at Q25 with fastp and then assembled into clones with MiXCR by TCRdb, keeping productive beta chains. Each CDR3 protein appears once, grouped with its most common genes and DNA. The sample includes roughly 720,000 distinct CDR3 sequences, with 17% observed a single time. The ten largest clones capture around a sixth of the sample. The sequenced sample consisted of blood. These receptors originate from a man in his fifties with Graves' hyperthyroidism.

This clonotype was recorded a few times. The V gene is TRBV19, the J gene TRBJ2-7; tentatively, D is TRBD1 or TRBD2 (5 bases each). Trimming stripped 4 bases from V and 2 bases from J, with 15 bases between. The CDR3 is made up of 15 amino acids. Germline CDR1 and CDR2: LNHDA and SQIVND (reference sequence). The CDR3 sequence is CASSRGSTVPYEQYF. CDR3 nucleotides: TGTGCCAGTAGTAGGGGGTCGACAGTCCCCTACGAGCAGTACTTC. The complete variable domain, with remaining parts taken from reference TRBV19 and TRBJ2-7, reads DGGITQSPKYLFRKEGQNVTLSCEQNLNHDAMYWYRQDPGQGLRLIYYSQIVNDFQKGDIAEGYSVSREKKESFPLTVTSAQKNPTAFYLCASSRGSTVPYEQYFGPGTRLTVT.

The rearrangement joins TRBV3-1 to TRBJ2-1, with 8 nucleotides matching TRBD2. Germline loops: CDR1 LGHDT, CDR2 YNNKEL (reference sequence). The CDR3 is made up of 17 amino acids. Unmatched junction bases numbered 15, after V lost 4 bases and J lost 7 bases. The CDR3 reads CASSLLAAGGGLNEQFF. The CDR3 DNA sequence: TGTGCCAGCAGCCTATTGGCGGCGGGGGGCGGGTTGAATGAGCAGTTCTTC.

For this clonotype: A read error may explain this, as a much larger clone is one base away. The chain joins TRBV10-3 to TRBJ2-3; no definite D call. CDR1 is ENHRY and CDR2 is SYGVKD in the germline V gene. The CDR3 length is 13 residues. The germline V and J ends were trimmed by 5 bases and 4 bases, with 10 bases remaining between them. CDR3 DNA: TGTGCCATCAGTCTAAACCTCCCAGATACGCAGTATTTT. Its translation is CAISLNLPDTQYF.

This clonotype was detected many times. The chain couples TRBV10-3 to TRBJ1-2; D is uncertain. Germline values: CDR1 ENHRY, CDR2 SYGVKD. The germline V and J ends were trimmed by 0 bases and 6 bases, with 8 bases remaining between them. This CDR3 has 13 residues. The CDR3 reads CAISESRSNGYTF. The CDR3 bases are TGTGCCATCAGTGAGTCACGATCTAATGGCTACACCTTC.

The table lists this clonotype with many counts. The J gene is TRBJ2-1, the V gene TRBV18; no clear D gene. Germline V gene sequence: CDR1 KGHSH, CDR2 LQKENI. Deletions cut 0 bases from V and 1 base from J, with 13 bases between. The CDR3 has 17 amino acids. For the CDR3, the DNA is TGTGCCAGCTCACCACCTTTACAGCAACCGTCCTACAATGAGCAGTTCTTC. This sequence encodes CASSPPLQQPSYNEQFF. Full variable domain (remainder filled in from reference TRBV18 and TRBJ2-1): NAGVMQNPRHLVRRRGQEARLRCSPMKGHSHVYWYRQLPEEGLKFMVYLQKENIIDESGMPKERFSAEFPKEGPSILRIQQVVRGDSAAYFCASSPPLQQPSYNEQFFGPGTRLTVL.

This clonotype was observed at least ten times. The rearrangement joins TRBV29-1 to TRBJ2-1; TRBD1 agrees at 8 bases. J was trimmed by 6 bases and V by 3 bases; bases with no gene match: 10. The CDR3 has 15 amino acids. Germline V CDR1 and CDR2: SQVTM, ANQGSEA. The CDR3 region is CSVEERGTGTNEQFF. The CDR3 coding sequence is TGCAGCGTTGAGGAGCGCGGGACAGGCACCAATGAGCAGTTCTTC.

This clonotype was seen ten or more times. The J gene is TRBJ1-1, the V gene TRBV7-2; perhaps TRBD1 as D (5 bases). CDR3 length: 15 amino acids. V was clipped by 2 bases and J by 0 bases, with 10 bases between them. Germline CDR1 reads SGHTA; CDR2 reads FQGNSA. The CDR3 protein is CASSLLGGMNTEAFF. In DNA, the CDR3 is TGTGCCAGCAGCTTACTCGGGGGAATGAACACTGAAGCTTTCTTT. The full variable domain, with the rest looked up from reference TRBV7-2 and TRBJ1-1, is GAGVSQSPSNKVTEKGKDVELRCDPISGHTALYWYRQSLGQGLEFLIYFQGNSAPDKSGLPSDRFSAERTGGSVSTLTIQRTQQEDSAVYLCASSLLGGMNTEAFFGQGTRLTVV.